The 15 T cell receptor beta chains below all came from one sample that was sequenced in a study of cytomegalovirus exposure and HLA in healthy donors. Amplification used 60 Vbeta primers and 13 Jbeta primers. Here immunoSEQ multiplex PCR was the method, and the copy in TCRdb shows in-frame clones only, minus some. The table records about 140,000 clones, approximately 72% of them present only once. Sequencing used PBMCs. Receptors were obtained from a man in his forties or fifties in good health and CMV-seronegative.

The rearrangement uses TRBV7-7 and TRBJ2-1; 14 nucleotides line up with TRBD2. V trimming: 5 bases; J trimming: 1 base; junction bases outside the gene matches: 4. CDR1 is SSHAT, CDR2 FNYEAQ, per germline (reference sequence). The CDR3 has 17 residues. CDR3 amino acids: CASSPRLAGGSYNEQFF. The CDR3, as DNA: TGTGCCAGCAGCCCGCGACTAGCGGGAGGGTCCTACAATGAGCAGTTCTTC.

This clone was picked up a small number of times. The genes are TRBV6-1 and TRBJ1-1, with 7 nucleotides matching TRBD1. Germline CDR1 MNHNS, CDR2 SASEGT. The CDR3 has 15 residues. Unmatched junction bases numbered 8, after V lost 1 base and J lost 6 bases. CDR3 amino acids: CASSEGTGVGAEAFF. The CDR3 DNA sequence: TGTGCCAGCAGTGAAGGAACAGGGGTGGGCGCTGAAGCTTTCTTT.

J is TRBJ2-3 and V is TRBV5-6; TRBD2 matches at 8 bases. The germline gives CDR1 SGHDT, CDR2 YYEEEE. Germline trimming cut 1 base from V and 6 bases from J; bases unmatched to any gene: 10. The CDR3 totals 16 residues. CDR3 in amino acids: CASSLLAAGGSDTQYF. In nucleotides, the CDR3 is TGTGCCAGCAGCTTGCTTGCCGCGGGAGGTTCCGATACGCAGTATTTT.

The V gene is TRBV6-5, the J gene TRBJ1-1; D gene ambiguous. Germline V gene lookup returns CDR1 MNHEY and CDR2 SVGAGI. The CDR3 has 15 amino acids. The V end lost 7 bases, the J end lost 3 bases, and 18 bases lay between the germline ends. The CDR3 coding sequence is TGTGCCAGCAAGAGGGCCATCTTCGGTGACACTGAAGCTTTCTTT. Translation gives CASKRAIFGDTEAFF.

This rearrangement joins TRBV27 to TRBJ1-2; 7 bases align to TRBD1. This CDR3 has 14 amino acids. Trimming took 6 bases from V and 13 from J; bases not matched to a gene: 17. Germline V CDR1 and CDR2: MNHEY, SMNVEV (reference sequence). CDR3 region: CASSRDPGQRAPTF. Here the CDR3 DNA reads TGTGCCAGCAGCCGTGACCCGGGACAGCGTGCTCCCACCTTC.

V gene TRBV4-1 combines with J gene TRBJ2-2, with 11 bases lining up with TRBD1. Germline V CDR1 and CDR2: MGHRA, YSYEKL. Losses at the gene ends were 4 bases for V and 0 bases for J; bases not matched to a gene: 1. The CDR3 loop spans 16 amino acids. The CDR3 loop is CASSRGQGANTGELFF. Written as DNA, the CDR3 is TGCGCCAGCAGCCGGGGACAGGGGGCGAACACCGGGGAGCTGTTTTTT.

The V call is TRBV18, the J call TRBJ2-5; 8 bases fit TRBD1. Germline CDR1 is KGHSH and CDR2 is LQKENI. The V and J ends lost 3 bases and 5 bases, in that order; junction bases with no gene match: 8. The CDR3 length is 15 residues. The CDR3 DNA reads TGTGCCAGCTCACCCTCAGGGGGCCTCCGGGAGACCCAGTACTTC. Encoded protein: CASSPSGGLRETQYF.

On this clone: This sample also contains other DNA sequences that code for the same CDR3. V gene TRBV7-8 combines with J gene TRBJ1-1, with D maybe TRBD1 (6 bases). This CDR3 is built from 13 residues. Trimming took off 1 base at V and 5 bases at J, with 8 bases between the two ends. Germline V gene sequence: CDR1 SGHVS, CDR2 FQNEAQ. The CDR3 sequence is CASSLGQGTEAFF. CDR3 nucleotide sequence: TGTGCCAGCAGCTTAGGCCAGGGGACTGAAGCTTTCTTT.

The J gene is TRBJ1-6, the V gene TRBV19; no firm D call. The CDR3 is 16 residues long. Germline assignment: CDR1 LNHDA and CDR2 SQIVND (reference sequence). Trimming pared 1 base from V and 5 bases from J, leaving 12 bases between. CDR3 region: CASSIGGFDHNSPLHF. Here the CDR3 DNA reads TGTGCCAGTAGTATAGGAGGGTTTGACCATAATTCACCCCTCCACTTT.

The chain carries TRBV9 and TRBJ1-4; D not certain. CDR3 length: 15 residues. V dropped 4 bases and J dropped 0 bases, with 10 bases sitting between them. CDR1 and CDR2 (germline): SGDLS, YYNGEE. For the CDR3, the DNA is TGTGCCAGCAGCCCCGGCGGAGCAACTAATGAAAAACTGTTTTTT. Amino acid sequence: CASSPGGATNEKLFF.

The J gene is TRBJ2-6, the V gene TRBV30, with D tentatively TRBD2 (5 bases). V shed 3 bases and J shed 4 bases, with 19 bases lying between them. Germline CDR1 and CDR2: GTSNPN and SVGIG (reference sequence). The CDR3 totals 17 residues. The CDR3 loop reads CAWRRLPRAAGANVLTF. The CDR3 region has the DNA TGTGCCTGGAGACGACTCCCCAGAGCGGCCGGGGCCAACGTCCTGACTTTC.

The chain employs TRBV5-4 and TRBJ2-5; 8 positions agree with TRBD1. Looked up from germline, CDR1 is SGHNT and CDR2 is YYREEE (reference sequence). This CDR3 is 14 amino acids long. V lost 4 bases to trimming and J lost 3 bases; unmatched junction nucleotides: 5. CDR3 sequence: CASSGDRGKETQYF. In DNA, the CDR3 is TGTGCCAGCAGCGGCGACAGGGGTAAAGAGACCCAGTACTTC.

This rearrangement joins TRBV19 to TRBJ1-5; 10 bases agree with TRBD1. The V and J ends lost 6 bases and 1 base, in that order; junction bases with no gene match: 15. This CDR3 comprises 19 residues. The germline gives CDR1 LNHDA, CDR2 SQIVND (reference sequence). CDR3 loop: CASRGQGQGSAWSNQPQHF. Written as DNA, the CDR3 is TGTGCCAGTAGGGGCCAGGGACAGGGGTCTGCTTGGAGCAATCAGCCCCAGCATTTT.

The CDR3 spells CASREQGNQPQHF. For the CDR3, the DNA is TGTGCCAGCAGAGAACAGGGGAATCAGCCCCAGCATTTT. V gene TRBV6-6 combines with J gene TRBJ1-5, with 7 bases matching TRBD1. The length of the CDR3 is 13 residues. V trimming: 6 bases; J trimming: 4 bases; junction bases outside the gene matches: 3. CDR1 is MNHNY and CDR2 is SVGAGI in the germline V gene (reference sequence).

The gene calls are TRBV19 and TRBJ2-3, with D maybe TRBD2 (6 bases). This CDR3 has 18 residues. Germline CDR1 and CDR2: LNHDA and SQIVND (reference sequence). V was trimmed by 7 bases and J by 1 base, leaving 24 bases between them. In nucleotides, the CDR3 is TGTGCCAGTACCCAATGGGGCGACCGGGAGACAGGCACAGATACGCAGTATTTT. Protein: CASTQWGDRETGTDTQYF.